A selection of T cell receptor beta chains follows, all from one sample in a study of early T cells in non-severe SARS-CoV-2 infection. In TCRdb, the 5' RACE reads were re-called with MiXCR into one record per CDR3 protein. The top ten hold about 14% of the sample, which has around 77,000 distinct CDR3 sequences, more than 10% seen once. This sample comprised whole blood, obtained at baseline. Source of these receptors: an adult who was a healthcare worker with PCR-confirmed SARS-CoV-2 infection or an uninfected control (not recorded which). The donor label of this sample is uncertain. Both conserved end residues are part of each CDR3. The D gene is left open where the match is weak. The size entry is marked missing in some rows and otherwise reads once, few, many or a size class.

V: TRBV2; J: TRBJ2-6; D: .; size: many; CDR3: CASSEGTSGANVLTF; DNA: TGTGCCAGCAGTGAAGGTACCTCTGGGGCCAACGTCCTGACTTTC
V: TRBV9; J: TRBJ2-5; D: TRBD2; size: few; CDR3: CASSPSGSRAQETQYF; DNA: TGTGCCAGCAGCCCAAGCGGGAGCCGGGCACAAGAGACCCAGTACTTC
V: TRBV12-3/TRBV12-4; J: TRBJ1-6; D: .; size: .; CDR3: CASSTLNNSPLHF; DNA: TGTGCCAGCAGTACCCTCAATAATTCACCCCTCCACTTT
V: TRBV9; J: TRBJ2-2; D: .; size: few; CDR3: CASSVESATGELFF; DNA: TGTGCCAGCAGCGTAGAGTCAGCGACCGGGGAGCTGTTTTTT
V: TRBV6-4; J: TRBJ2-3; D: TRBD2; size: .; CDR3: CASTAQAGGSTDTQYF; DNA: TGTGCCAGCACAGCCCAAGCGGGGGGCAGCACAGATACGCAGTATTTT
V: TRBV30; J: TRBJ2-2; D: .; size: .; CDR3: CAWSSTTIPRRPTGELFF; DNA: TGTGCCTGGAGTTCCACCACAATTCCGCGGAGACCCACCGGGGAGCTGTTTTTT
V: TRBV11-2; J: TRBJ2-3; D: .; size: .; CDR3: CASSFSGTLATQYF; DNA: TGTGCCAGCAGCTTTTCGGGGACTCTGGCTACGCAGTATTTT
V: TRBV5-4; J: TRBJ1-1; D: TRBD1; size: many; CDR3: CASSIRTGVNTEAFF; DNA: TGTGCCAGCAGCATCAGGACAGGGGTGAACACTGAAGCTTTCTTT
V: TRBV11-2; J: TRBJ2-1; D: TRBD2; size: many; CDR3: CASSFDRGSGERRNEQFF; DNA: TGTGCCAGCAGCTTCGACCGGGGTAGCGGGGAGAGGAGAAATGAGCAGTTCTTC
V: TRBV18; J: TRBJ1-5; D: .; size: few; CDR3: CASSMGGDYQPQHF; DNA: TGTGCCAGCTCGATGGGGGGCGATTATCAGCCCCAGCATTTT
V: TRBV7-6; J: TRBJ2-1; D: TRBD2; size: many; CDR3: CASSLAPLAGGGNEQFF; DNA: TGTGCCAGCAGCTTAGCACCACTAGCGGGAGGAGGGAATGAGCAGTTCTTC